This T cell receptor beta chain came from a study of identical twins. General observations from the study: The conclusions drew on cross-sectional statistical analysis instead of tracking the same donors. Alpha sequences that were out-of-frame and twin-shared showed an excess of low generation probability. Abundant beta clonotypes from cord blood had fewer insertions, unlike memory repertoires, which showed none.

Worth noting for this clonotype: The antigen is undetermined.

Template switching added a universal primer binding site, and final cDNA carried unique molecular identifiers. TCRdb independently ran MiXCR on the 5' RACE reads; one entry per CDR3 protein. The sample carries 350,000 to 450,000 distinct CDR3 sequences, roughly 18% recorded once. The CDR3 runs 14 residues. Looked up from germline, CDR1 is SGHRS and CDR2 is YFSETQ. With 2 bases removed from V and 2 bases from J, the gap between germline ends came to 10 bases. The receptor was isolated from a man aged 50-60 years in good health. Sequencing was carried out using naive T cells sorted from blood. The chain employs TRBV5-1 and TRBJ1-2, with D maybe TRBD1 (5 bases). CDR3 sequence reads: CASSFLDTNYGYTF. CDR3 sequence (DNA): TGCGCCAGCAGCTTCTTGGACACCAACTATGGCTACACCTTC.